Below, 13 T cell receptor beta chains from the same sample are listed, as sequenced in a study of OX40 agonist ivuxolimab in advanced cancers. The protocol was immunoSEQ multiplex PCR, while the TCRdb copy is restricted to in-frame clones and leaves out a portion. The sample has approximately 71,000 clones, roughly 84% seen once. Sequencing used CD4+ or CD8+ T cells sorted from blood, obtained in a trial of the OX40 agonist ivuxolimab. Source of these receptors: an adult with an advanced solid tumor such as melanoma, head and neck, liver or kidney cancer.

The chain combines TRBV18 with TRBJ2-5; D remains ambiguous. The germline CDR1 and CDR2 sequences are KGHSH and LQKENI. The CDR3 has 13 amino acids. The V and J ends lost 0 bases and 7 bases respectively, with 9 bases between them. The CDR3 sequence: CASSPPQGGTQYF. The CDR3 nucleotides are TGTGCCAGCTCACCACCACAAGGTGGGACCCAGTACTTC.

The rearrangement joins TRBV5-6 to TRBJ1-4; no clear D. V lost 0 bases and J lost 2, with 5 bases in between. The CDR3 has 14 amino acids. CDR1 is SGHDT, CDR2 YYEEEE, per germline. CDR3 sequence: CASSLGRTNEKLFF. The CDR3, as DNA: TGTGCCAGCAGCTTGGGACGGACTAATGAAAAACTGTTTTTT.

The V gene is TRBV25-1, the J gene TRBJ1-5; D may be TRBD1 (6 bases). The CDR3 has 17 residues. Germline V gives CDR1 MGHDK, CDR2 SYGVNS. Trimming stripped 7 bases from V and 5 bases from J, with 24 bases between. The CDR3 DNA follows: TGTGCCAGCACTTCATCGGAAAAGGTCAAGGGGGATCAGCCCCAGCATTTT. It translates to CASTSSEKVKGDQPQHF.

V and J are TRBV7-6 and TRBJ1-1; D is possibly TRBD1 (6 bases). V was clipped by 5 bases and J by 1 base, with 17 bases between them. Per germline, CDR1 SGHVS and CDR2 FNYEAQ. The CDR3 covers 16 residues. This chain's CDR3 is CASSKTGPVGNTEAFF. Written as DNA, the CDR3 is TGTGCCAGCAGCAAGACAGGCCCCGTGGGGAACACTGAAGCTTTCTTT.

This clone was detected once. The chain joins TRBV5-1 to TRBJ2-3; TRBD2 matches 11 bases. The CDR3 length is 16 residues. The trim removed 0 bases at V and 2 bases at J, leaving 2 bases unmatched. Germline-derived CDR1 and CDR2 are SGHRS and YFSETQ. The CDR3 DNA is TGCGCCAGCAGCTTGGGACTAGCGGGGCCCACAGATACGCAGTATTTT. Translated, it gives CASSLGLAGPTDTQYF. The complete variable domain, with remaining parts taken from reference TRBV5-1 and TRBJ2-3, reads KAGVTQTPRYLIKTRGQQVTLSCSPISGHRSVSWYQQTPGQGLQFLFEYFSETQRNKGNFPGRFSGRQFSNSRSEMNVSTLELGDSALYLCASSLGLAGPTDTQYFGPGTRLTVL.

This chain uses TRBV13 with TRBJ1-1; no clear D gene. V was clipped by 2 bases and J by 0 bases, with 19 bases between them. CDR3 length: 18 residues. CDR1 PRHDT and CDR2 FYEKMQ come from the germline V gene (reference sequence). For the CDR3, the DNA is TGTGCCAGCAGCTTAAGTCAGTTATATAATTCATTGAACACTGAAGCTTTCTTT. Translated, it gives CASSLSQLYNSLNTEAFF. Full variable domain (remainder filled in from reference TRBV13 and TRBJ1-1): AAGVIQSPRHLIKEKRETATLKCYPIPRHDTVYWYQQGPGQDPQFLISFYEKMQSDKGSIPDRFSAQQFSDYHSELNMSSLELGDSALYFCASSLSQLYNSLNTEAFFGQGTRLTVV.

This clone has just one count. This chain links TRBV5-1 with TRBJ2-7; no clear D. Germline CDR1 is SGHRS and CDR2 is YFSETQ. V gave up 0 bases and J gave up 3 bases, with 13 bases separating them. This CDR3 has 15 residues. This CDR3 reads CASSLGGRSSYEQYF. The CDR3 DNA follows: TGCGCCAGCAGCTTGGGCGGCAGATCCAGCTACGAGCAGTACTTC.

This clone was found a few times. V gene TRBV5-8 combines with J gene TRBJ1-6; D uncertain. Germline assignment: CDR1 SGHTS and CDR2 YDEGEE. The CDR3 is made up of 15 amino acids. V was trimmed by 4 bases and J by 10 bases, leaving 18 bases between them. DNA for the CDR3: TGTGCCAGCAGCCCGGTCGCGGATCCGTGGTCACCCCTCCACTTT. Protein: CASSPVADPWSPLHF. The whole variable domain, filled in from reference TRBV5-8 and TRBJ1-6, reads EAGVTQSPTHLIKTRGQQATLRCSPISGHTSVYWYQQALGLGLQFLLWYDEGEERNRGNFPPRFSGRQFPNYSSELNVNALELEDSALYLCASSPVADPWSPLHFGNGTRLTVT.

This clone occurred a few times. The V and J genes are TRBV4-1 and TRBJ2-5, with 9 bases that match TRBD1. The germline V gene has CDR1 MGHRA and CDR2 YSYEKL. This CDR3 comprises 16 residues. The trim removed 1 base at V and 5 bases at J, leaving 8 bases unmatched. The CDR3 DNA is TGCGCCAGCAGCCAAGGGGAAACAGGGGGCTGGGAGACCCAGTACTTC. This codes for CASSQGETGGWETQYF.

This clone was recorded a few times. This rearrangement joins TRBV10-3 to TRBJ1-4; D remains ambiguous. V was trimmed by 0 bases and J by 7 bases, leaving 9 bases between them. Germline V gives CDR1 ENHRY, CDR2 SYGVKD. CDR3 size: 14 residues. CDR3 region: CAISESAGFEKLFF. As DNA, the CDR3 is TGTGCCATCAGTGAGTCGGCAGGATTTGAAAAACTGTTTTTT.

This chain joins TRBV5-4 and TRBJ2-7; 13 bases are a match to TRBD2. V trimming: 0 bases; J trimming: 3 bases; junction bases outside the gene matches: 3. CDR1 is SGHNT, CDR2 YYREEE, per germline (reference sequence). The CDR3 runs to 16 residues. Here the CDR3 DNA reads TGTGCCAGCAGCTTGGGGGGGACTAGCGGGATCTACGAGCAGTACTTC. Protein: CASSLGGTSGIYEQYF.

This clone turned up a few times. The V and J genes are TRBV4-3 and TRBJ2-5, with a tentative D call TRBD2 (5 bases). Trimming left V 0 bases short and J 0 bases short, with 11 bases between. The germline CDR1 and CDR2 sequences are LGHNA and YSLEER. The CDR3 consists of 16 residues. The DNA of the CDR3 is TGCGCCAGCAGCCAAGATGGAAGGAGGAACCAAGAGACCCAGTACTTC. Protein sequence: CASSQDGRRNQETQYF.

The chain joins TRBV25-1 to TRBJ2-1, with D unclear. Germline-derived CDR1 and CDR2 are MGHDK and SYGVNS. The CDR3 runs 14 residues. V was clipped by 7 bases and J by 5 bases, with 15 bases between them. The CDR3 loop is CASTKGYPNNEQFF. In DNA, the CDR3 is TGTGCCAGCACCAAGGGATATCCGAACAATGAGCAGTTCTTC.